The sequence of this T cell receptor beta chain was determined in a study of T cells in severe cutaneous drug reactions. At the level of the study: Culprit drug assignment used the Naranjo algorithm and the ALDEN algorithm.

This CDR3 spans 17 amino acids. Carbamazepine had induced Stevens-Johnson syndrome or toxic epidermal necrolysis in the sequenced donors. Blood repertoires came from four or five Han Chinese and about six European CBZ-SJS/TEN patients. Overall study results and limits: Carbamazepine-induced Stevens-Johnson syndrome or toxic epidermal necrolysis patients showed strongly raised TRBV12-4, about 29% in blister cells and about 5% in PBMC.

Bulk and single-cell libraries used iRepertoire multiplex PCR with TCR subtype-specific primers. TCRdb reanalyzed the multiplex PCR reads, giving one entry per CDR3 protein sequence and no DNA. Its clone listing holds under 5,000 distinct CDR3 sequences. To note about this clonotype: The target antigen is unknown.

The source of this sequence is a human donor with Stevens-Johnson syndrome, a severe cutaneous drug reaction. Material: PBMCs. V usage is TRBV12-3 or TRBV12-4 and J usage is TRBJ2-3; lacking DNA, the TRBD2 call made by TCRdb goes unchecked. CDR3 sequence reads: CASSANSGRPFTDTQYF.